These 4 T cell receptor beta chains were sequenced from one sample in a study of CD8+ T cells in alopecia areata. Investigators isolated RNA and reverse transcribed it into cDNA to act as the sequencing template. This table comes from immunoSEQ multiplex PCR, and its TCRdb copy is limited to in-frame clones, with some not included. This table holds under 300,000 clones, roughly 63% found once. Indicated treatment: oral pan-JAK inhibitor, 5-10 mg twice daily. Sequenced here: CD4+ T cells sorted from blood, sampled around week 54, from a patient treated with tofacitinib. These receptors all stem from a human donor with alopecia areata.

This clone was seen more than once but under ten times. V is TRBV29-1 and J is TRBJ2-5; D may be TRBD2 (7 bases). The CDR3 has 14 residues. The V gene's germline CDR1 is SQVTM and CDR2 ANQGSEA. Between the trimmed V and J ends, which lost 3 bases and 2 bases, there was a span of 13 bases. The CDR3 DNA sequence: TGCAGCGTTGAGGGGGGGGCCCTACAAGAGACCCAGTACTTC. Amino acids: CSVEGGALQETQYF.

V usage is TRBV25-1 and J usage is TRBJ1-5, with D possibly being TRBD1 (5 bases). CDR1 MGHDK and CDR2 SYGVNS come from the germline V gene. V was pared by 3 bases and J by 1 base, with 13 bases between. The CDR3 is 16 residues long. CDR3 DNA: TGTGCCAGCAGTGAGGCTGGGACGGGGAGCAATCAGCCCCAGCATTTT. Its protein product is CASSEAGTGSNQPQHF.

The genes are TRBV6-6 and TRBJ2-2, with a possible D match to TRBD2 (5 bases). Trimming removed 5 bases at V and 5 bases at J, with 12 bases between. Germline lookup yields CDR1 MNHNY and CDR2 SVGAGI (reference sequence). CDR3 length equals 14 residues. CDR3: CASSPIGETGELFF. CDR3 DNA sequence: TGTGCCAGCAGTCCGATCGGGGAGACCGGGGAGCTGTTTTTT.

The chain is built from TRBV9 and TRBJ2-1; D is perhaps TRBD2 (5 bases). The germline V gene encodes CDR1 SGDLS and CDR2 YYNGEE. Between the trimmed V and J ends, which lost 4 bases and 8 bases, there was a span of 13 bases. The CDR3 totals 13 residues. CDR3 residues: CASSLRPRDEQFF. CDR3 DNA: TGTGCCAGCAGCCTCCGGCCGAGGGATGAGCAGTTCTTC.